This T cell receptor (beta chain) was profiled in a study of regulatory and conventional T cells in breast cancer. V was pared by 8 bases and J by 0 bases, with 12 bases between. The length of the CDR3 is 14 residues. Germline values: CDR1 MGHRA, CDR2 YSYEKL. MiXCR, applied by TCRdb to the PCR reads, yields one record per CDR3 protein. There are over 15,000 distinct CDR3 sequences in the sample; about 32% occur only once, and roughly 1.7% lies in the top ten. Sequences were obtained from conventional T cells from blood. The receptor was derived from a female donor in good health. The chain employs TRBV4-1 and TRBJ2-3, with D tentatively TRBD1 (6 bases). As DNA, the CDR3 is TGCGCCAGCGGCCTACAGGGAAGCACAGATACGCAGTATTTT. This gives the protein CASGLQGSTDTQYF.